The source of this TCR beta chain is a study of PD-L1 blockade in urothelial cancer. This clone was found many times. Synthetic analogs of TCR templates were spiked into every PCR. TCRdb keeps only in-frame clones here, not all; method: immunoSEQ multiplex PCR. The table has about 90,000 clones, roughly 83% seen once. The time point denotes: peripheral blood 6 weeks after treatment start. Specimen: PBMCs, collected around atezolizumab (anti-PD-L1) treatment. The source is a man between 65 and 85 years old with urothelial cancer.

CDR3 sequence (DNA): TGCGCCAGCAGCTCCGAAGCGGGGTTCGAGGGCTACACCTTC. It is translated as CASSSEAGFEGYTF. V is TRBV5-1 and J is TRBJ1-2, with D uncertain. V lost 3 bases and J 8 bases, leaving 17 bases between the germline ends. In germline, CDR1 is SGHRS, CDR2 YFSETQ. This CDR3 is built from 14 residues.